Presented here are 10 T cell receptor beta chains from one specimen sequenced in a study of glioma-infiltrating T cells. The iRepertoire nested amplicon-rescue multiplex PCR amplified TCR alpha and beta CDR3s from RNA. MiXCR, run by TCRdb on the multiplex PCR reads, gives a single entry per CDR3 protein. The sample has roughly 190,000 distinct CDR3 sequences; around 32% are singletons. Source material: glioma tissue, nonneoplastic brain tissue, or PBMCs (not recorded which). The source is a human donor with low-grade glioma or glioblastoma, undergoing nonglioma brain surgery, or in good health (not recorded which).

This clonotype appeared many times. This sequence joins TRBV6-2 or TRBV6-3 and TRBJ2-1; possibly TRBD2 for D (6 bases). V was trimmed by 1 base and J by 3 bases, leaving 10 bases between them. This CDR3 is built from 15 residues. Germline CDR1 MNHEY, CDR2 SVGEGT. The CDR3 loop reads CASSYYPGLYNEQFF. The CDR3 DNA reads as TGTGCCAGCAGTTACTATCCGGGACTCTACAATGAGCAGTTCTTC.

This clonotype was counted many times. This chain connects TRBV6-1 to TRBJ1-5; no reliable D call. Germline assignment: CDR1 MNHNS and CDR2 SASEGT. The CDR3 sequence is 15 residues long. With 7 bases removed from V and 2 bases from J, the gap between germline ends came to 15 bases. The CDR3 DNA reads TGTGCCAGCAACCCGGACCCACGAGGCAATCAGCCCCAGCATTTT. This gives the protein CASNPDPRGNQPQHF.

The table lists this clonotype with many counts. This chain connects TRBV20-1 to TRBJ2-5; D gene uncertain. Deletions cut 4 bases from V and 5 bases from J, with 17 bases between. CDR3 length: 14 residues. Germline values: CDR1 DFQATT, CDR2 SNEGSKA (reference sequence). This CDR3 reads CSATVPLSTETQYF. The CDR3 nucleotides are TGCAGTGCTACGGTGCCACTGTCAACGGAGACCCAGTACTTC.

As concerns this clonotype: This may arise from a read error, as a much more abundant clone is one base away. The chain combines TRBV28 with TRBJ2-1; TRBD2 matches at 9 bases. After removal of 6 bases from V and 5 bases from J, the junction contained 14 bases not matched to a gene. CDR3 length: 17 residues. Germline V gives CDR1 MDHEN, CDR2 SYDVKM. In DNA, the CDR3 is TGTGCCAGCAGCTTCGGTCGGGGACTAGCCTATAACAATGAGCAGTTCTTC. Its protein is CASSFGRGLAYNNEQFF.

This clonotype was recorded many times. V and J are TRBV7-9 and TRBJ1-2; TRBD1 aligns across 7 bases. The CDR3 is 13 residues long. CDR1 is SEHNR and CDR2 is FQNEAQ in the germline V gene (reference sequence). Trimming cost V 4 bases and J 4 bases; bases outside gene matches: 3. DNA of the CDR3: TGTGCCAGCAGCTCGGAGGGGGCCTATGGCTACACCTTC. Amino acids: CASSSEGAYGYTF.

The rearrangement joins TRBV5-1 to TRBJ1-1; D perhaps matches TRBD1 (5 bases). Per germline, CDR1 SGHRS and CDR2 YFSETQ. Trimming pared 4 bases from V and 0 bases from J, leaving 16 bases between. The CDR3 consists of 16 residues. The CDR3 protein is CASSKDRGEVNTEAFF. In DNA, the CDR3 is TGCGCCAGCAGCAAGGACCGGGGGGAGGTGAACACTGAAGCTTTCTTT.

On this clonotype: Germline and junction disagree at one end, which may indicate a read error. V gene TRBV6-6 combines with J gene TRBJ2-5, with D uncertain. CDR1 is MNHNY, CDR2 SVGAGI, per germline (reference sequence). The CDR3 loop spans 13 amino acids. CDR3 residues: CASSQAGVVTHYF. The CDR3 DNA is TGTGCCAGCAGTCAAGCCGGTGTGGTTACCCATTACTTC.

This clonotype was seen more than once but under ten times. J is TRBJ2-1 and V is TRBV11-1; weak D call: TRBD2 (6 bases). CDR1 is SGHAT and CDR2 is FQDESV in the germline V gene (reference sequence). Trimming pared 5 bases from V and 1 base from J, leaving 24 bases between. The CDR3 runs to 19 residues. The DNA of the CDR3 is TGTGCCAGCAGCGCCCCGCCTGGGACTGACTGGGGGTCCTACAATGAGCAGTTCTTC. It specifies CASSAPPGTDWGSYNEQFF. Full variable domain (rest looked up from reference TRBV11-1 and TRBJ2-1): EAEVAQSPRYKITEKSQAVAFWCDPISGHATLYWYRQILGQGPELLVQFQDESVVDDSQLPKDRFSAERLKGVDSTLKIQPAELGDSAMYLCASSAPPGTDWGSYNEQFFGPGTRLTVL.

About this clonotype: An end of the junction does not agree with germline; a read error may underlie this. The chain couples TRBV6-2 or TRBV6-3 to TRBJ1-1, with D uncertain. CDR1 is MNHEY and CDR2 is SVGEGT in the germline V gene. The CDR3 runs to 16 residues. In DNA, the CDR3 is TGTGCCAGCAACACCGCGGGCAGGTGCCCTTCGACTGAAGCTTTCTTC. Translating it yields CASNTAGRCPSTEAFF.

A few counts support this clonotype. The V gene is TRBV19, the J gene TRBJ1-3, with D unclear. CDR1 is LNHDA, CDR2 SQIVND, per germline (reference sequence). CDR3 length equals 14 residues. V lost 8 bases and J 2 bases, leaving 13 bases between the germline ends. CDR3 sequence: CASEAGAAGNTIYF. CDR3 bases: TGTGCCAGTGAGGCAGGAGCAGCTGGAAACACCATATATTTT.